This T cell receptor (beta chain) was observed in a study of blood T cell repertoires in COVID-19. Study-wide background: From T cells, B-cell-depleted T cells, or PBMCs came the material, which was cDNA or gDNA.

Per germline, CDR1 SGHTA and CDR2 FQGNSA. J lost 6 bases, V lost 4 bases, and 1 base had no gene match. CDR3 length: 13 amino acids. In the original processing: Scientists estimated how many nucleated cells there were by amplifying reference gene primers. Profiled with immunoSEQ multiplex PCR; TCRdb holds only in-frame clones, not every one. V, J and clone size reflect that table, while D and trimming were determined from the DNA. The sample lists about 240,000 clones, approximately 85% occurring once. The specimen sequenced was peripheral blood. The chain is built from TRBV7-2 and TRBJ2-4; 9 nucleotides align to TRBD1. The TCR originated in a woman aged 55 to 70 with active or convalescent COVID-19. The CDR3 sequence: CASSSGQGNIQYF. The CDR3 DNA reads as TGTGCCAGCAGCTCGGGACAGGGAAACATTCAGTACTTC.